This entry lists 29 T cell receptor beta chains sequenced from one sample in a study of CD8 T cells in ankylosing spondylitis. TCRdb processed the 5' RACE reads anew with MiXCR; each CDR3 protein has one entry. The sample consists of about 130,000 distinct CDR3 sequences, about a tenth of them appearing once. Material for sequencing was blood, either unsorted or a sorted T cell fraction (not recorded which). The receptors shown here come from a male donor with ankylosing spondylitis or in good health (not recorded which).

The chain has TRBV12-3 or TRBV12-4 and TRBJ2-1, with 11 bases fitting TRBD2. Trimming removed 5 bases from V and 8 bases from J; junction bases left unmatched: 8. This CDR3 contains 15 residues. The CDR3 DNA sequence: TGTGCCAGCAGTCCCGGACTAGCGGGTACAGATGAGCAGTTCTTC. It yields the protein CASSPGLAGTDEQFF.

Ten or more counts support this clonotype. The chain joins TRBV12-3 or TRBV12-4 to TRBJ2-1, with TRBD2 identical over 9 bases. The CDR3 contains 15 residues. The junction had 7 bases not matched to a gene; V was cut back by 6 bases and J by 4 bases. This CDR3 reads CASRLLAGLYNEQFF. CDR3 nucleotide sequence: TGTGCCAGCAGGTTACTAGCGGGTCTTTACAATGAGCAGTTCTTC.

The table lists this clonotype with a few counts. The V call is TRBV15, the J call TRBJ2-5; 7 bases match TRBD2. The CDR3 runs 18 residues. V shed 1 base and J 4 bases; nucleotides not matched to a gene: 15. Germline CDR1 LNHNV, CDR2 YYDKDF (reference sequence). CDR3 DNA sequence: TGTGCCACCAGCAGAGGTTTTGCTAGCGGAGGCTTGGGAGAGACCCAGTACTTC. This sequence encodes CATSRGFASGGLGETQYF.

The table lists this clonotype with a few counts. This chain uses TRBV7-4 with TRBJ2-7; 7 nucleotides match TRBD2. The CDR3 is 20 amino acids. The ends lost 4 bases at V and 0 bases at J; junction bases unmatched: 21. Germline CDR1 reads SGHVT; CDR2 reads SQSDAQ. CDR3 region: CASSSFVGVEGAGSSYEQYF. CDR3 nucleotide sequence: TGTGCCAGCAGCTCTTTCGTTGGGGTTGAGGGAGCGGGGTCCTCCTACGAGCAGTACTTC.

This clonotype has at least ten counts. The V and J genes are TRBV28 and TRBJ1-6; 8 bases map to TRBD1. The J segment lost 10 bases and the V segment lost 8 bases, leaving 7 bases of the junction unmatched. This CDR3 has 13 residues. The V gene's germline CDR1 is MDHEN and CDR2 SYDVKM. CDR3 DNA: TGTGCCAGCTCGTCAGGGGGCCGGTCACCCCTCCACTTT. It encodes CASSSGGRSPLHF.

Only a few counts were recorded for this clonotype. This chain uses TRBV5-5 with TRBJ2-7; D perhaps matches TRBD2 (5 bases). V dropped 4 bases and J dropped 0 bases, with 17 bases sitting between them. CDR3 length: 16 residues. Per the germline V gene, CDR1 is SGHKS and CDR2 is YYEKEE (reference sequence). The CDR3 spells CASSEELRGSSYEQYF. In nucleotides, the CDR3 is TGTGCCAGCAGCGAGGAGCTTAGAGGGAGCTCCTACGAGCAGTACTTC.

J is TRBJ2-1 and V is TRBV28; the D gene could be TRBD1 or TRBD2 (5 bases each). The germline V gene encodes CDR1 MDHEN and CDR2 SYDVKM. Trimming shortened V by 2 bases and J by 4 bases, and 21 bases separated the two germline ends. The CDR3 consists of 18 residues. CDR3 nucleotides: TGTGCCAGCAGTTTAGCCGGGACCGACAGAGAACGATACAATGAGCAGTTCTTC. Translation gives CASSLAGTDRERYNEQFF.

This clonotype was detected once. This chain links TRBV25-1 with TRBJ1-1; the D gene is possibly TRBD1 (6 bases). V lost 10 bases and J 4 bases, leaving 22 bases between the germline ends. This CDR3 is 15 amino acids long. CDR1 is MGHDK, CDR2 SYGVNS, per germline. The CDR3 reads CATIEAGGWTTEAFF. CDR3 bases: TGTGCCACCATAGAGGCTGGGGGCTGGACCACTGAAGCTTTCTTT.

The J gene is TRBJ2-3, the V gene TRBV6-4; D might be TRBD2 (6 bases). This CDR3 region has 19 residues. Germline assignment: CDR1 MRHNA and CDR2 SNTAGT. V shed 5 bases and J shed 0 bases, with 24 bases lying between them. The CDR3 coding sequence is TGTGCCAGCAGTAACTACGGAGATCAACTAGCAGCTAGCACAGATACGCAGTATTTT. Its protein is CASSNYGDQLAASTDTQYF.

This clonotype was observed a few times. The gene calls are TRBV5-1 and TRBJ2-3, with D perhaps assigned TRBD1 or TRBD2 (5 bases each). CDR1 is SGHRS and CDR2 is YFSETQ in the germline V gene. This CDR3 has 15 residues. The V end was cut by 1 base, the J end by 4 bases, with 13 bases between. CDR3: CASSLFGGDADTQYF. The DNA for the CDR3 is TGCGCCAGCAGCTTGTTTGGGGGAGACGCAGATACGCAGTATTTT.

Worth noting for this clonotype: A much larger clonotype is one base distant, so this may be a read error. The rearrangement uses TRBV3-1 and TRBJ2-3, with unresolved D. The CDR3 has 12 amino acids. CDR1 and CDR2 (germline): LGHDT, YNNKEL (reference sequence). In DNA form, the CDR3 reads TGTGCCAGCATAGGCGGCACAGATACGCATTATTTT. This codes for CASIGGTDTHYF.

This clonotype was seen at least ten times. The chain combines TRBV5-1 with TRBJ2-5; D perhaps matches TRBD1 (6 bases). Trimming removed 0 bases at V and 2 bases at J, with 14 bases between. The germline V gene has CDR1 SGHRS and CDR2 YFSETQ. The CDR3 is made up of 16 amino acids. The CDR3 sequence is CASSLDRVAGQETQYF. Written as DNA, the CDR3 is TGCGCCAGCAGCTTGGACAGGGTCGCTGGACAAGAGACCCAGTACTTC. The whole variable domain, filled in from reference TRBV5-1 and TRBJ2-5, reads KAGVTQTPRYLIKTRGQQVTLSCSPISGHRSVSWYQQTPGQGLQFLFEYFSETQRNKGNFPGRFSGRQFSNSRSEMNVSTLELGDSALYLCASSLDRVAGQETQYFGPGTRLLVL.

This clonotype was seen many times. The chain uses TRBV29-1 and TRBJ2-7; 9 bases map to TRBD1. The germline gives CDR1 SQVTM, CDR2 ANQGSEA. The CDR3 runs to 13 residues. The J segment lost 5 bases and the V segment lost 4 bases, leaving 6 bases of the junction unmatched. The CDR3 DNA reads as TGCAGCGTTGCGGGGACAGGGACCCACGAGCAGTACTTC. As protein: CSVAGTGTHEQYF.

There are many counts of this clonotype. V usage is TRBV5-1 and J usage is TRBJ2-1, with no clear D. The CDR3 has 16 amino acids. Trimming stripped 3 bases from V and 7 bases from J, with 20 bases between. From germline, CDR1 is SGHRS and CDR2 YFSETQ. CDR3 sequence (DNA): TGCGCCAGCAGCTACCGATTAAGCCAGTTAGATAATGAGCAGTTCTTC. It translates to CASSYRLSQLDNEQFF.

This clonotype was counted between two and nine times. The chain is built from TRBV19 and TRBJ1-5; the D is unclear. Per germline, CDR1 LNHDA and CDR2 SQIVND (reference sequence). The length of the CDR3 is 15 residues. The ends were cut back, 3 bases at V and 4 bases at J, with 13 bases in the middle. CDR3 residues: CASSIILVPNQPQHF. In DNA form, the CDR3 reads TGTGCCAGTAGTATTATCTTGGTCCCTAATCAGCCCCAGCATTTT. Complete variable domain (other parts from reference TRBV19 and TRBJ1-5): DGGITQSPKYLFRKEGQNVTLSCEQNLNHDAMYWYRQDPGQGLRLIYYSQIVNDFQKGDIAEGYSVSREKKESFPLTVTSAQKNPTAFYLCASSIILVPNQPQHFGDGTRLSIL.

The sample holds many counts of this clonotype. The V call is TRBV7-2, the J call TRBJ2-7, with D tentatively TRBD2 (5 bases). This CDR3 has 14 residues. Trimming took 0 bases from V and 2 from J, leaving 8 bases between them. Looked up from germline, CDR1 is SGHTA and CDR2 is FQGNSA. CDR3 sequence (DNA): TGTGCCAGCAGCTTAGCAGGGAGTACCTACGAGCAGTACTTC. Translating gives CASSLAGSTYEQYF.

Many counts were recorded for this clonotype. This rearrangement joins TRBV7-2 to TRBJ1-6; a possible D gene is TRBD1 (6 bases). This CDR3 spans 15 amino acids. Per the germline V gene, CDR1 is SGHTA and CDR2 is FQGNSA. V lost 2 bases to trimming and J lost 10 bases, with 15 bases between them. The CDR3 nucleotides are TGTGCCAGCAGCTTAAGGCAGGGGAGTCGGTCACCCCTCCACTTT. Translated, it gives CASSLRQGSRSPLHF.

This clonotype was recorded a few times. The V call is TRBV9, the J call TRBJ1-2; TRBD1 aligns across 9 bases. Unmatched junction bases numbered 10, after V lost 3 bases and J lost 4 bases. This CDR3 is built from 16 residues. Germline V gene lookup returns CDR1 SGDLS and CDR2 YYNGEE. The CDR3 here is CASSAGGQGDGYGYTF. Written as DNA, the CDR3 is TGTGCCAGCAGCGCAGGGGGACAGGGCGATGGCTATGGCTACACCTTC. Filled out from reference TRBV9 and TRBJ1-2, the complete variable domain reads DSGVTQTPKHLITATGQRVTLRCSPRSGDLSVYWYQQSLDQGLQFLIQYYNGEERAKGNILERFSAQQFPDLHSELNLSSLELGDSALYFCASSAGGQGDGYGYTFGSGTRLTVV.

In its sample, this clonotype was seen a few times. The gene calls are TRBV6-5 and TRBJ2-1; 10 bases map to TRBD2. J lost 8 bases, V lost 0 bases, and 7 bases had no gene match. The CDR3 consists of 16 residues. Germline V gene sequence: CDR1 MNHEY, CDR2 SVGAGI. The CDR3 DNA follows: TGTGCCAGCAGTTACTCGTTAGCGGGAGGAATCGATGAGCAGTTCTTC. Translating gives CASSYSLAGGIDEQFF.

This clonotype was observed many times. This rearrangement joins TRBV6-1 to TRBJ2-5, with a possible D match to TRBD2 (5 bases). Trimming took off 8 bases at V and 4 bases at J, with 20 bases between the two ends. This CDR3 is 15 amino acids long. Germline loops: CDR1 MNHNS, CDR2 SASEGT. The CDR3 DNA follows: TGTGCCAGCTCGGTAGCGTTTAATGCAGGAGAGACCCAGTACTTC. Translation: CASSVAFNAGETQYF.

The chain links TRBV6-1 to TRBJ1-5; D may be TRBD1 (5 bases). The CDR3 totals 13 residues. Trimming took 8 bases from V and 6 from J, leaving 14 bases between them. CDR1 is MNHNS and CDR2 is SASEGT in the germline V gene. CDR3 amino acids: CASLLGVGQPQHF. The CDR3 DNA follows: TGTGCCAGCCTGTTGGGGGTTGGTCAGCCCCAGCATTTT.

Ten or more counts support this clonotype. The J gene is TRBJ2-1, the V gene TRBV12-3 or TRBV12-4, with 8 positions matching TRBD2. V lost 3 bases to trimming and J lost 0 bases; unmatched junction nucleotides: 16. The CDR3 covers 20 residues. Here the CDR3 DNA reads TGTGCCAGCAGTTTTCTTCCCGGACTCGCACTAGCGGACTCCTACAATGAGCAGTTCTTC. This codes for CASSFLPGLALADSYNEQFF.

CDR3 loop: CASSPSRGVGIQYF. The CDR3 DNA follows: TGTGCCAGCAGTCCATCTCGGGGAGTCGGCATTCAGTACTTC. The J gene is TRBJ2-4, the V gene TRBV25-1; D may be TRBD2 (5 bases). From germline, CDR1 is MGHDK and CDR2 SYGVNS. V lost 5 bases and J 9 bases, leaving 17 bases between the germline ends. The CDR3 has 14 residues.

In this sample, this clonotype turned up a few times. This chain joins TRBV5-5 and TRBJ1-2; D possibly corresponds to TRBD1 (6 bases). This CDR3 region has 15 residues. The germline gives CDR1 SGHKS, CDR2 YYEKEE (reference sequence). Trimming shortened V by 2 bases and J by 4 bases, and 15 bases separated the two germline ends. CDR3 sequence (DNA): TGTGCCAGCAGCTTTGAAGGGGGTATCGGCTATGGCTACACCTTC. It specifies CASSFEGGIGYGYTF.

Ten or more counts support this clonotype. In DNA, the CDR3 is TGTGCCAGCCAAAGGGGGGTCGAGCAGTACTTC. Its translation: CASQRGVEQYF. The chain employs TRBV5-5 and TRBJ2-7, with D perhaps assigned TRBD1 or TRBD2 (6 bases each). Germline loops: CDR1 SGHKS, CDR2 YYEKEE (reference sequence). Trimming removed 7 bases at V and 6 bases at J, with 11 bases between. The CDR3 sequence is 11 residues long.

The genes are TRBV5-1 and TRBJ2-5; the match to TRBD2 covers 11 bases. Germline CDR1 reads SGHRS; CDR2 reads YFSETQ. The CDR3 length is 15 residues. V dropped 3 bases and J dropped 3; count of bases not matched to a gene: 4. The CDR3 coding sequence is TGCGCCAGCAGCTCGGAACTAGCGGGAGAAGAGACCCAGTACTTC. Protein sequence: CASSSELAGEETQYF.

This clonotype has a handful of counts. The chain has TRBV29-1 and TRBJ2-1; D gene uncertain. Germline-derived CDR1 and CDR2 are SQVTM and ANQGSEA. V dropped 1 base and J dropped 7 bases, with 5 bases sitting between them. CDR3 length: 11 amino acids. CDR3 in DNA: TGCAGCGTTGAAGGTGCAAATGAGCAGTTCTTC. This gives the protein CSVEGANEQFF.

V gene TRBV19 combines with J gene TRBJ2-3, with D perhaps assigned TRBD1 or TRBD2 (5 bases each). The CDR3 totals 15 residues. V dropped 5 bases and J dropped 2 bases, with 14 bases sitting between them. Per the germline V gene, CDR1 is LNHDA and CDR2 is SQIVND (reference sequence). CDR3 region: CASSRAGAPTDTQYF. The CDR3 DNA reads as TGTGCCAGTAGTCGTGCCGGGGCGCCCACAGATACGCAGTATTTT.

This clonotype was observed many times. This chain joins TRBV9 and TRBJ1-6; 8 bases align to TRBD1. The V gene end was trimmed by 1 base and the J gene end by 7 bases; junction bases not matched to a gene: 4. The CDR3 covers 15 residues. Germline V gene lookup returns CDR1 SGDLS and CDR2 YYNGEE. This CDR3 is CASSVQGARNSPLHF. CDR3 sequence (DNA): TGTGCCAGCAGCGTACAGGGGGCAAGAAATTCACCCCTCCACTTT.